The next 17 T cell receptor beta chains were all read from a single sample in a study of shared clonotypes between healthy human individuals. Terminally differentiated effector memory CD45RA+ cells were left out of the naive CD8 fraction, which was CD45RO-negative and positively selected for CCR7. Repertoires were generated with immunoSEQ multiplex PCR, while TCRdb's copy carries only in-frame clones and drops some. The data contain about 2.1 million clones, more than 85% of them seen just once; the ten biggest clones take up over 1.5%. The sequencing input was naive CD8+ T cells from PBMCs. The source of these receptors is a man younger than 35 in good health. Some clones in this sample may be carry-over from other donors' samples.

As for this clone: This same CDR3 is encoded by further DNA sequences in the sample. The chain couples TRBV11-2 to TRBJ2-7; no definite D call. V was trimmed by 6 bases and J by 1 base, leaving 4 bases between them. CDR3 size: 11 residues. The V gene's germline CDR1 is SGHAT and CDR2 FQNNGV. CDR3 nucleotides: TGTGCCAGCAGGTCATCCTACGAGCAGTACTTC. The encoded protein is CASRSSYEQYF.

The chain uses TRBV19 and TRBJ2-1, with 11 bases that match TRBD2. The length of the CDR3 is 15 residues. Germline CDR1 LNHDA, CDR2 SQIVND (reference sequence). Germline trimming cut 4 bases from V and 12 bases from J; bases unmatched to any gene: 11. Here the CDR3 DNA reads TGTGCCAGTAGTAAGTCACTAGCGGGAGCGCGGGGGCAGTTCTTC. This translates into CASSKSLAGARGQFF.

Points on this clone: Given a much more abundant clone one base away, this may be a read error. The chain has TRBV6-5 and TRBJ2-7; D unclear. This CDR3 is built from 11 residues. The ends were cut back, 1 base at V and 3 bases at J, with 1 base in the middle. CDR1 and CDR2 (germline): MNHEY, SVGAGI. CDR3 in amino acids: CASSYYYEQYF. In DNA form, the CDR3 reads TGTGCCAGCAGTTACTACTACGAGCAGTACTTC.

This chain joins TRBV7-9 and TRBJ2-1, with D uncertain. CDR1 and CDR2 (germline): SEHNR, FQNEAQ (reference sequence). V shed 6 bases and J shed 0 bases, with 12 bases lying between them. CDR3 length: 15 residues. The CDR3 reads CASSSPYTSYNEQFF. Here the CDR3 DNA reads TGTGCCAGCAGTTCGCCATACACCTCCTACAATGAGCAGTTCTTC.

The V and J genes are TRBV7-3 and TRBJ2-2; 12 bases align to TRBD2. The CDR3 has 16 residues. Per germline, CDR1 SGHTA and CDR2 FQGTGA. Trimming cost V 6 bases and J 3 bases; bases outside gene matches: 5. The CDR3 nucleotides read TGTGCCAGCAGGACCACTAGCGGGGGGCACACCGGGGAGCTGTTTTTT. This sequence encodes CASRTTSGGHTGELFF.

The chain has TRBV7-9 and TRBJ2-1; TRBD1 aligns across 8 bases. The CDR3 contains 15 residues. Germline trimming cut 8 bases from V and 2 bases from J; bases unmatched to any gene: 8. Germline CDR1 and CDR2: SEHNR and FQNEAQ (reference sequence). The chain's CDR3 is CASAPGQGPYNEQFF. CDR3 bases: TGTGCCAGCGCGCCAGGACAGGGCCCCTACAATGAGCAGTTCTTC. Based on the CDR3 plus reference TRBV7-9 and TRBJ2-1, the full variable domain is DTGVSQNPRHKITKRGQNVTFRCDPISEHNRLYWYRQTLGQGPEFLTYFQNEAQLEKSRLLSDRFSAERPKGSFSTLEIQRTEQGDSAMYLCASAPGQGPYNEQFFGPGTRLTVL.

The chain recombines TRBV18 with TRBJ1-1; a weak D match, TRBD1 (5 bases). The germline V gene encodes CDR1 KGHSH and CDR2 LQKENI. V was pared by 1 base and J by 3 bases, with 27 bases between. This CDR3 has 20 residues. In DNA, the CDR3 is TGTGCCAGCTCACCACGTGAGACAGCCAGGGCCGCTTATGACGACACTGAAGCTTTCTTT. This gives the protein CASSPRETARAAYDDTEAFF. The full variable domain, in which reference TRBV18 and TRBJ1-1 provide the parts outside the CDR3, is NAGVMQNPRHLVRRRGQEARLRCSPMKGHSHVYWYRQLPEEGLKFMVYLQKENIIDESGMPKERFSAEFPKEGPSILRIQQVVRGDSAAYFCASSPRETARAAYDDTEAFFGQGTRLTVV.

About this clone: The junction shows a germline mismatch at one end, possibly a read error. Other DNA sequences in the sample encode the same CDR3. This chain uses TRBV27 with TRBJ2-7; 7 nucleotides agree with TRBD1. The V gene's germline CDR1 is MNHEY and CDR2 SMNVEV (reference sequence). This CDR3 has 15 residues. The CDR3 DNA follows: TGTGCCAGCAGTGATAGACAGGGTCACGCCTACGAGCAGTATTTC. This encodes CASSDRQGHAYEQYF.

This clone was seen a handful of times. The chain is built from TRBV2 and TRBJ1-1, with unresolved D. The CDR3 runs 12 residues. The germline V gene has CDR1 SNHLY and CDR2 FYNNEI. V shed 7 bases and J shed 5 bases, with 11 bases lying between them. This CDR3 reads CASTIAITEAFF. The DNA of the CDR3 is TGTGCCAGCACCATCGCCATAACTGAAGCTTTCTTT. Drawing the rest from reference TRBV2 and TRBJ1-1, the complete variable domain is EPEVTQTPSHQVTQMGQEVILRCVPISNHLYFYWYRQILGQKVEFLVSFYNNEISEKSEIFDDQFSVERPDGSNFTLKIRSTKLEDSAMYFCASTIAITEAFFGQGTRLTVV.

The genes are TRBV27 and TRBJ2-3; D perhaps matches TRBD2 (6 bases). This CDR3 spans 15 amino acids. From germline, CDR1 is MNHEY and CDR2 SMNVEV (reference sequence). V was pared by 3 bases and J by 4 bases, with 14 bases between. The CDR3 loop reads CASSFQGEAPDTQYF. CDR3 in DNA: TGTGCCAGCAGTTTCCAAGGGGAGGCCCCAGATACGCAGTATTTT.

The chain joins TRBV6-1 to TRBJ2-2, with D possibly TRBD2 on 6 matching bases. The CDR3 totals 16 residues. The germline V gene encodes CDR1 MNHNS and CDR2 SASEGT. Trimming left V 2 bases short and J 0 bases short, with 10 bases between. The CDR3 DNA reads as TGTGCCAGCAGTGAATATCGGGGGTCGAACACCGGGGAGCTGTTTTTT. It codes for CASSEYRGSNTGELFF.

The rearrangement uses TRBV11-2 and TRBJ2-7, with unresolved D. The CDR3 length is 14 residues. Trimming removed 0 bases from V and 2 bases from J, with 8 bases in between. Germline V gene data show CDR1 as SGHAT and CDR2 as FQNNGV. The CDR3 region is CASSLDETAYEQYF. DNA for the CDR3: TGTGCCAGCAGCTTAGATGAAACAGCCTACGAGCAGTACTTC.

The chain recombines TRBV5-3 with TRBJ1-2; 9 positions match TRBD1. TRBV5-3 is an ORF, and what it does is uncertain. The CDR3 sequence is 11 residues long. V shed 4 bases and J 14 bases; nucleotides not matched to a gene: 6. CDR3 sequence reads: CARSPDRGGTF. The CDR3, as DNA: TGTGCCAGAAGCCCGGACAGGGGAGGAACCTTC.

This clone was picked up one time. The rearrangement links TRBV7-6 to TRBJ2-1; D ambiguous. The CDR3 length is 13 residues. Trimming cost V 2 bases and J 6 bases, with 8 bases left between them. CDR1 SGHVS and CDR2 FNYEAQ come from the germline V gene. CDR3 sequence (DNA): TGTGCCAGCAGCTTATGGGTAGTCAATGAGCAGTTCTTC. Translated, it gives CASSLWVVNEQFF.

The chain recombines TRBV10-2 with TRBJ2-7; either TRBD1 or TRBD2 may fit D (5 bases each). V shed 4 bases and J shed 0 bases, with 10 bases lying between them. Germline CDR1 is WSHSY and CDR2 is SAAADI. The CDR3 runs to 14 residues. The CDR3: CASSVTGPSYEQYF. DNA of the CDR3: TGCGCCAGCAGTGTAACGGGACCCTCCTACGAGCAGTACTTC.

The CDR3 loop is CASSLERVQPQHF. The CDR3 nucleotides are TGTGCCAGCAGCTTAGAACGGGTTCAGCCCCAGCATTTT. This chain connects TRBV13 to TRBJ1-5; no clear D. The germline CDR1 and CDR2 sequences are PRHDT and FYEKMQ (reference sequence). Between the trimmed V and J ends, which lost 1 base and 6 bases, there was a span of 7 bases. This CDR3 comprises 13 residues.

The chain carries TRBV4-1 and TRBJ2-5, with D possibly being TRBD1 (6 bases). The germline V gene has CDR1 MGHRA and CDR2 YSYEKL. Between the trimmed V and J ends, which lost 0 bases and 5 bases, there was a span of 13 bases. The CDR3 is made up of 15 amino acids. The CDR3 loop reads CASSQDNRAGETQYF. CDR3 DNA: TGCGCCAGCAGCCAAGACAACAGGGCAGGGGAGACCCAGTACTTC.